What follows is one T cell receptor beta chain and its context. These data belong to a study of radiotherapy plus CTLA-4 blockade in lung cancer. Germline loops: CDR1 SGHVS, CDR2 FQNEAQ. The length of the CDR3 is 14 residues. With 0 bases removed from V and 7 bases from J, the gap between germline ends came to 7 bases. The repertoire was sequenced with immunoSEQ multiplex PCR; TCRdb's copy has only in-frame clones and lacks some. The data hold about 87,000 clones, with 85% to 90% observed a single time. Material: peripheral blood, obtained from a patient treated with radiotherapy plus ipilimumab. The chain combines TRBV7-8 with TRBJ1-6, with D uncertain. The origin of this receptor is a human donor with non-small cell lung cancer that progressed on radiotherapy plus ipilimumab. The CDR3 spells CASSLARVNSPLHF. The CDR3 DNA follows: TGTGCCAGCAGCTTAGCGAGGGTCAATTCACCCCTCCACTTT.